A few counts support the clone carrying this TCR beta chain. The CDR3 runs 14 residues. Looked up from germline, CDR1 is SGHNT and CDR2 is YENEEA. Between the trimmed V and J ends, which lost 5 bases and 7 bases, there was a span of 14 bases. This sample is part of a study of blood T cell repertoires in COVID-19. Turning to the study itself: Both acute and convalescent COVID-19 samples were obtained from the United States, Italy and Spain. In each case, the material was cDNA or gDNA derived from T cells, B-cell-depleted T cells, or PBMCs.

As handled by the study authors: Estimation of nucleated cell counts relied on the amplification of reference gene primers. Method: immunoSEQ multiplex PCR; TCRdb's copy keeps in-frame clones and lacks some. The DNA gave D and trimming, while V, J and clone size come from that table. This sample has about 74,000 clones, with about 90% found just once. The chain joins TRBV11-3 to TRBJ1-4; possibly TRBD1 for D (5 bases). Sequences were obtained from peripheral blood. The origin of this receptor is a woman over 75 with active or convalescent COVID-19. CDR3 in amino acids: CASSPGGTAEKLFF. The CDR3 DNA sequence: TGTGCCAGCAGCCCCGGGGGAACGGCTGAAAAACTGTTTTTT.